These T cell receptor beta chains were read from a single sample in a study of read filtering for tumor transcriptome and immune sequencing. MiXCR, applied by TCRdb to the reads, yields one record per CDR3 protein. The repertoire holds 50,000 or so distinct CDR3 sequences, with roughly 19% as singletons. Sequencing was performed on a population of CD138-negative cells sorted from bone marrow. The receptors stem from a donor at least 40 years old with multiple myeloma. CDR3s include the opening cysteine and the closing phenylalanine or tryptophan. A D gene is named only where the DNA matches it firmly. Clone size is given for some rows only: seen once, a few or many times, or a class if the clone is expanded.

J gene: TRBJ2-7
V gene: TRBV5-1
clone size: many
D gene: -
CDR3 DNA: TGCGCCAGCAGCGTTCAGGGCGAAAGGAGCGAGCAGTACTTC
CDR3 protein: CASSVQGERSEQYF

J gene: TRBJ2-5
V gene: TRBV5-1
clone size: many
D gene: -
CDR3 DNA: TGCGCCAGCAGCTTGTATAGACAGGCCCAAGAGACCCAGTACTTC
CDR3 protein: CASSLYRQAQETQYF

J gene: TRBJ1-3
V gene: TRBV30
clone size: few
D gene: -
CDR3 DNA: TGTGCCTGGAGTGGAACAGGGAAGTTCTCTGGAAACACCATATATTTT
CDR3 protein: CAWSGTGKFSGNTIYF

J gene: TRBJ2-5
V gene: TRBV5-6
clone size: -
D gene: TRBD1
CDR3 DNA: TGTGCCAGCACTTCGACACAGGGGATGGAAAAGACCCAGTACTTC
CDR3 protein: CASTSTQGMEKTQYF

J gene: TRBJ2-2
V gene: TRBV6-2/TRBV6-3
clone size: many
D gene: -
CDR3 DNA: TGTGCCAGCAGGACGGCAGGGAGCGGTAAAGCCGGGGAGCTGTTTTTT
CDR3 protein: CASRTAGSGKAGELFF

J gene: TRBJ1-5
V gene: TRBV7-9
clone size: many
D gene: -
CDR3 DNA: TGTGCCAGCAGGCAACAGGGTTTTCAGCCCCAGCATTTT
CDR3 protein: CASRQQGFQPQHF

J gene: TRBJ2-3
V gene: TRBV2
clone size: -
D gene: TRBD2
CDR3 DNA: TGTGCCAGCACGCGGGAGACGACCACAGTTACGCAGTATTTT
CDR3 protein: CASTRETTTVTQYF

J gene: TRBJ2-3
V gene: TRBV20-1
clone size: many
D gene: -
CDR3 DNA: TGCAGTGCTTTAGGTCCGGGGAGCACAGATACGCAGTATTTT
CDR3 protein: CSALGPGSTDTQYF

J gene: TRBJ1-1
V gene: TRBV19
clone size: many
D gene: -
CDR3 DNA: TGTGCCAGTATCACCACCCTCGGGGCGAACACTGAAGCTTTCTTT
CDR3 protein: CASITTLGANTEAFF

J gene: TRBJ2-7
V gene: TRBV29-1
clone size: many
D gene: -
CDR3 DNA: TGCAGCGCGTTACAGGTTGGCGAGCAGTACTTC
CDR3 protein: CSALQVGEQYF

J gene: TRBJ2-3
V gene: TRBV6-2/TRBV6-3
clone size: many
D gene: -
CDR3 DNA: TGTGCCAGCACCACGCAAGCGGGACAAGATACGCAGTATTTT
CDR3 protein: CASTTQAGQDTQYF

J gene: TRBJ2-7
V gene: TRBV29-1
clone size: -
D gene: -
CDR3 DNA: TGCAGCGTCGTGCCCGGAGCCTACGAGCAGTACTTC
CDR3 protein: CSVVPGAYEQYF

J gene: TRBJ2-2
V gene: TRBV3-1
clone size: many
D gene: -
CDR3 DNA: TGTGCCAGCAGCCCCCTGACAGGCGCCGGGGAGCTGTTTTTT
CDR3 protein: CASSPLTGAGELFF

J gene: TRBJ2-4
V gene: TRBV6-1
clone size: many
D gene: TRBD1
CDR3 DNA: TGTGCCAGCAGTCCCTTAGGACAGGCCCTAGCCAAAAACATTCAGTACTTC
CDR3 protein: CASSPLGQALAKNIQYF

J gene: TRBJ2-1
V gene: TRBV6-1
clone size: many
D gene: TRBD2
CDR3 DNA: TGTGCCAGCACAATTCTAGCGGGAGCGGACAATGAGCAGTTCTTC
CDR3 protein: CASTILAGADNEQFF

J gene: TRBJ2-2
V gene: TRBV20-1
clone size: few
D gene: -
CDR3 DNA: TGCAGTGCTAGAGCCCCTCCAGGGGTCCGGAACACCGGGGAGCTGTTTTTT
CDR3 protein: CSARAPPGVRNTGELFF

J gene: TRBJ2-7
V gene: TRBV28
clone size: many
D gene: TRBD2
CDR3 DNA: TGTGCCAGCAGTAAAACTAGCGGGAGGGGCGTGCAGTACTTC
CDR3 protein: CASSKTSGRGVQYF

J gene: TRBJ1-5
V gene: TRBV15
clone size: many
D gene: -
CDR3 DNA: TGTGCCACCGCGACTGGCAATCAGCCCCAGCATTTT
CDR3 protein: CATATGNQPQHF

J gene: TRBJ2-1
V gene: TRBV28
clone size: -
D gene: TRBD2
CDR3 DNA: TGTGCCATCAGTCCTAGCGGGAGGTTCAATGAGCAGTTCTTC
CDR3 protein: CAISPSGRFNEQFF

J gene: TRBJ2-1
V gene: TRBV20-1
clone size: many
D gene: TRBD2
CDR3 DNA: TGCAGTGCTAGATTTGGACTAGGATATGATGAGCAGTTCTTC
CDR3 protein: CSARFGLGYDEQFF

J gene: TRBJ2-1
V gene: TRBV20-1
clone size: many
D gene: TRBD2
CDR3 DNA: TGCAGTGCCCCTACTAGCGGGAGTTTCTGGGATGAGCAGTTCTTC
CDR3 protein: CSAPTSGSFWDEQFF

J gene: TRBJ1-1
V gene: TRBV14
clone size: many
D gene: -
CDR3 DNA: TGTGCCAGCAGCCAAGACCTCAGAGACCCCAAAGCTTTCTTT
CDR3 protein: CASSQDLRDPKAFF

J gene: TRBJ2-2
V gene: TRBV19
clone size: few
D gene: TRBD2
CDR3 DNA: TGTGCCAGTAGCCTCGGGGGGGAGTACACCGGGGAGCTGTTTTTT
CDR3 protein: CASSLGGEYTGELFF

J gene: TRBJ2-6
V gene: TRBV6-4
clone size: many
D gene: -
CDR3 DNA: TGTGCCAGCAGTAAGGGGGAGGCTGGGGCCAACGTCCTGACTTTC
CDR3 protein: CASSKGEAGANVLTF

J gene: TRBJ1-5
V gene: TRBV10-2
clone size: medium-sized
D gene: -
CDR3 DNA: TGCGCCAGCAGTGAGTCGGGACCTAATCAGCCCCAGCATTTT
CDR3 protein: CASSESGPNQPQHF

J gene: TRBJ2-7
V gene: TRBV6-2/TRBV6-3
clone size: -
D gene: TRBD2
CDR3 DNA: TGTGTCGGCAGTTCTCGACTAGCGGGAGGGCCTTACGAGCAGTACTTC
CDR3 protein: CVGSSRLAGGPYEQYF

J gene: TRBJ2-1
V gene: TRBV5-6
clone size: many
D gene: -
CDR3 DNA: TGTGCCAGCAGCTTGAATCGTCGCCACCTGAGCTCCTACAATGAGCAGTTCTTC
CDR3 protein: CASSLNRRHLSSYNEQFF

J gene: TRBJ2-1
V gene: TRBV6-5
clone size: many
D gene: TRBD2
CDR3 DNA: TGTGCCAGCCGACGAGGGACTAGCGGGAGGGCCGACAATGAGCAGTTCTTC
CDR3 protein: CASRRGTSGRADNEQFF

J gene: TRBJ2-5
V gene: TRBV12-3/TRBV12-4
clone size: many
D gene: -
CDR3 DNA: TGTGCCAGCAGCGGGACCCAGGGTTTCCCCCAGTACTTC
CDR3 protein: CASSGTQGFPQYF

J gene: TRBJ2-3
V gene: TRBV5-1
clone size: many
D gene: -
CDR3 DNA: TGCGCCAGCAGCAAAGATAACAGGAACACAGATACGCAGTATTTT
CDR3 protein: CASSKDNRNTDTQYF

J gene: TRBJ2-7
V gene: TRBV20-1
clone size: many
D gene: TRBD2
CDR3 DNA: TGCAGTGCTAGCCGGGCTAGCGGGATCCGCGAGCAGTACTTC
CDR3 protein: CSASRASGIREQYF

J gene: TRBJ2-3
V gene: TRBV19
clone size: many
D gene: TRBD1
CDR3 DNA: TGTGCCAGTAGTGTGGACAGGGGCCCCACAGATACGCAGTATTTT
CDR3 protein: CASSVDRGPTDTQYF

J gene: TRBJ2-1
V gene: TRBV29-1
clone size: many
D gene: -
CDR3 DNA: TGCAGCGGGCAGTTGCAAGATGAGCAGTTCTTC
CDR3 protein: CSGQLQDEQFF

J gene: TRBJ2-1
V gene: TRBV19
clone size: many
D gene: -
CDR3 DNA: TGTGCCAGTAGTTTTGTCGGTGAGGATGAGCAGTTCTTC
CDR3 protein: CASSFVGEDEQFF

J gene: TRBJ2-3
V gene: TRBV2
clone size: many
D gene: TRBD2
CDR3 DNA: TGTGCCAGCAGTGAAGCGCTTGGTAGCGGGACGGCAGATACGCAGTATTTT
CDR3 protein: CASSEALGSGTADTQYF

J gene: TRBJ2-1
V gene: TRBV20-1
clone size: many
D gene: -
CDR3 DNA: TGCAGTGCTAGAGTAGTCAGTTCCTACAATGAGCAGTTCTTC
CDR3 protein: CSARVVSSYNEQFF

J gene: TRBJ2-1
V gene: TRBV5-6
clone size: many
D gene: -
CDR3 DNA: TGTGCCAGCAGCCTAACTAGATACAATGAGCAGTTCTTC
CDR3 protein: CASSLTRYNEQFF

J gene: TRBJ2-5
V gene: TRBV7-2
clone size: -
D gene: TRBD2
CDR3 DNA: TGTGCCAGCAGCTCCGGGACTAGCGGGGTGTACCAAGAGACCCAGTACTTC
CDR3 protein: CASSSGTSGVYQETQYF

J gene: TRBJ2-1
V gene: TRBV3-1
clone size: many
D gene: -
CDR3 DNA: TGTGCCAGCAGCCATAGCGTTAACAATGAGCAGTTCTTC
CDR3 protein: CASSHSVNNEQFF

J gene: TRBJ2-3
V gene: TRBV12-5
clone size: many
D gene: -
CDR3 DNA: TGTGCTAGTGGTTTTCTTTCGGGACTCCCTCGCTGGACAGATACGCAGTATTTT
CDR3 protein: CASGFLSGLPRWTDTQYF

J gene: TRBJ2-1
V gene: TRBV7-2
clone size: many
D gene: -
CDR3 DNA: TGTGCCAGCACCCTGGGGCCCGTACAGTTCTTC
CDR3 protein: CASTLGPVQFF

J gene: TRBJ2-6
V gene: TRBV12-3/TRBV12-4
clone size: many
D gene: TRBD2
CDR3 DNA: TGTGCCAGCAGTCCCGGGGGGGGCTCTAGCTCTGGGGCCAACGTCCTGACTTTC
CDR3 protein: CASSPGGGSSSGANVLTF

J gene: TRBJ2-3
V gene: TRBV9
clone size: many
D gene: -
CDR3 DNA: TGTGCCAGCAGCGTAGGAACCAACCCACGGGTGGTGACAGATACGCAGTATTTT
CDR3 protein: CASSVGTNPRVVTDTQYF

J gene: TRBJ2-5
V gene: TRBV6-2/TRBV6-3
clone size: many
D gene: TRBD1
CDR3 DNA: TGTGCCAGCAGCTCCGGGACAGGGAGCGCCCAGTACTTC
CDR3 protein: CASSSGTGSAQYF

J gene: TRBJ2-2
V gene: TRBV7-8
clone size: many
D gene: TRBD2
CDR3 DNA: TGTGCCAGCAGCCCGCGGACTAGCGGGAGCTACTGGAGCACCGGGGAGCTGTTTTTT
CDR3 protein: CASSPRTSGSYWSTGELFF

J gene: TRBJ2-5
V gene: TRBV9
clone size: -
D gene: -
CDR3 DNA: TGTGCCAGCAGCGCGACCGTAGCGGCAGGCCAAGAGTCCCAGTACTTC
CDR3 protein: CASSATVAAGQESQYF

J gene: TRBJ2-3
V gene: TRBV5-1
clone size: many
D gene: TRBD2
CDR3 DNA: TGCGCCAGCAGCTCCGGGACTAGCGGCAACACAGATACGCAGTATTTT
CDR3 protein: CASSSGTSGNTDTQYF

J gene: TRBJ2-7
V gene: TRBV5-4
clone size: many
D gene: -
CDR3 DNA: TGTGCCAGCAGCTTGATCGACAGCCACTACGAGCAGTACTTC
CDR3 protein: CASSLIDSHYEQYF

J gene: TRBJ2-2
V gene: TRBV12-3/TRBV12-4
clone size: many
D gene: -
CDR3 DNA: TGTGCCAGCAGATCGCTCAGCGCGAGCACCGGGGAGCTGTTTTTT
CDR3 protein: CASRSLSASTGELFF

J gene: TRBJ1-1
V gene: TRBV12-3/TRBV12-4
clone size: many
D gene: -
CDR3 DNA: TGTGCCAGCAGTTTAACAGGGAGGACCACTGAAGCTTTCTTT
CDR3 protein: CASSLTGRTTEAFF